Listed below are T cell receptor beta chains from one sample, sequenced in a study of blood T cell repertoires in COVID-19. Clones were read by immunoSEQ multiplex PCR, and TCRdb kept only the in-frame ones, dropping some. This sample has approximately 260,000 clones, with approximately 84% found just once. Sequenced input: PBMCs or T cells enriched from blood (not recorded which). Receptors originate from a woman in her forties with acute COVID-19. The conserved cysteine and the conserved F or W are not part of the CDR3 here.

cdr3_aa: ASGLDRGSGANVLT
v_call: TRBV12-5

cdr3_aa: ASTWDSSYEQY
v_call: TRBV6-5

cdr3_aa: ASMRRDRTEAF
v_call: TRBV19

cdr3_aa: ASSYSTGPQH
v_call: TRBV6-2/TRBV6-3

cdr3_aa: ASSEVLAATDTQY
v_call: TRBV2

cdr3_aa: ASSPGLSSYNEQF
v_call: TRBV5-1

cdr3_aa: ASSLATGDFYGYT
v_call: TRBV13

cdr3_aa: ATSDGGSGDTQY
v_call: TRBV24-1

cdr3_aa: ASSLSVSSSYGYT
v_call: TRBV7-6

cdr3_aa: SASRQGVNSPLH
v_call: TRBV20-1

cdr3_aa: ASLSSGVNEQF
v_call: TRBV11-2

cdr3_aa: ASSESIGEGTQY
v_call: TRBV10-1

cdr3_aa: ASSLESAYEQY
v_call: TRBV7-9

cdr3_aa: ASSMGLAVDTQY
v_call: TRBV19

cdr3_aa: ASSIINGEQY
v_call: TRBV19

cdr3_aa: ASSPIAGDTQY
v_call: TRBV11-3

cdr3_aa: ASRSQGVYEQY
v_call: TRBV2

cdr3_aa: ASSLNRGRTYNEQF
v_call: TRBV5-1

cdr3_aa: ASSRQGLGKAF
v_call: TRBV12-3/TRBV12-4

cdr3_aa: ASRPQASPYYEQY
v_call: TRBV2

cdr3_aa: ASSRGQGHEQF
v_call: TRBV5-1

cdr3_aa: ASSSRLAGDEQF
v_call: TRBV13

cdr3_aa: ASSLGREGETQY
v_call: TRBV7-2

cdr3_aa: ASSVTGGAYGYT
v_call: TRBV9

cdr3_aa: ASSEANFRWNEQF
v_call: TRBV6-1

cdr3_aa: ASSIGSNRAGNEQF
v_call: TRBV19

cdr3_aa: ASSVHRVADYEQY
v_call: TRBV10-2

cdr3_aa: ASSIDTKNTEAF
v_call: TRBV19

cdr3_aa: ASSHPAGGPRETQY
v_call: TRBV4-1

cdr3_aa: ASADSPNYGYT
v_call: TRBV6-6

cdr3_aa: ASSFHGGTEAF
v_call: TRBV11-1

cdr3_aa: ASSEGAGEIYEQY
v_call: TRBV2

cdr3_aa: ATAGRESGQPQH
v_call: TRBV10-3

cdr3_aa: ASSATQGRTEAF
v_call: TRBV5-1

cdr3_aa: ASSFGTSTPYEQY
v_call: TRBV7-3

cdr3_aa: ASSKGAANTEAF
v_call: TRBV9

cdr3_aa: ASTPGQGSGELF
v_call: TRBV2

cdr3_aa: ASSAGPQGQETQY
v_call: TRBV9

cdr3_aa: ASSSWGAGYNEQF
v_call: TRBV19

cdr3_aa: ASSQDPGGQPQH
v_call: TRBV14

cdr3_aa: ASTRTGGLNSPLH
v_call: TRBV19

cdr3_aa: AISPPGASNTGELF
v_call: TRBV10-3

cdr3_aa: ASSQDSSSYEQY
v_call: TRBV3-1/TRBV3-2

cdr3_aa: ASSGRTDGSAKSSYEQY
v_call: TRBV2

cdr3_aa: ASSFMLASYEQY
v_call: TRBV5-6